This entry describes one T cell receptor (beta chain). Per the original methods: The authors estimated nucleated cell counts from reference gene primer amplification. TCRdb's table, derived via immunoSEQ multiplex PCR, lists solely in-frame clones and lacks some. V, J and clone size are those of that table, while D and trimming were read from the DNA. The data show about 350,000 clones, with approximately 91% seen just once and just over 1% held by the top ten. Grouping used clinical history reported by participants in a survey and questionnaire. Exposed enrollees encountered a COVID-19 case at some point within 2 weeks before study entry. This sample was included in a study of blood T cell repertoires in COVID-19. About the study: PBMCs, B-cell-depleted T cells, or T cells provided the cDNA or gDNA that made up the material.

The clonotype comes from a woman in her twenties or thirties who had been exposed to COVID-19. Sequencing was performed on PBMCs or T cells enriched from blood (not recorded which).

The CDR3 sequence is CASSSQDYGYTF. CDR3 DNA: TGTGCCAGCAGTTCACAGGACTATGGCTACACCTTC. This rearrangement joins TRBV11-2 to TRBJ1-2, with D perhaps matching TRBD1 (5 bases). Deletions cut 6 bases from V and 3 bases from J, with 8 bases between. This CDR3 has 12 amino acids. CDR1 SGHAT and CDR2 FQNNGV come from the germline V gene.